This entry lists 18 T cell receptor beta chains sequenced from one sample in a study of beta chain features in type 1 diabetes. Isolated RNA was reverse transcribed in full, so expressed TCRB transcripts were sequenced. TCRdb keeps only in-frame clones here, not all; method: immunoSEQ multiplex PCR. The sample records roughly 380,000 clones, around a fifth being singletons. The material sequenced was naive CD4+ T cells from blood. These receptors came from a woman under 30 in good health.

This clone was counted between two and nine times. The chain combines TRBV7-3 with TRBJ2-5; 7 bases fit TRBD1. The junction had 6 bases not matched to a gene; V was cut back by 3 bases and J by 5 bases. Germline lookup yields CDR1 SGHTA and CDR2 FQGTGA. The CDR3 spans 14 residues. The chain's CDR3 is CASSFMTGPETQYF. CDR3 DNA sequence: TGTGCCAGCAGCTTCATGACAGGGCCTGAGACCCAGTACTTC.

This clone was seen more than once but under ten times. The rearrangement joins TRBV29-1 to TRBJ2-5; 14 bases line up with TRBD2. The germline CDR1 and CDR2 sequences are SQVTM and ANQGSEA. CDR3 size: 14 residues. With 7 bases clipped from V and 5 bases from J, the junction kept 6 bases outside the gene matches. CDR3 sequence reads: CSAGTSGSRETQYF. The CDR3 DNA reads TGCAGCGCTGGGACTAGCGGGAGCCGGGAGACCCAGTACTTC.

The V call is TRBV5-1, the J call TRBJ1-2; TRBD1 agrees at 7 bases. Germline loops: CDR1 SGHRS, CDR2 YFSETQ. This CDR3 contains 14 residues. With V trimmed by 2 bases and J by 4 bases, 5 bases remained unmatched. CDR3 nucleotide sequence: TGCGCCAGCAGCTTCCGACAGGGCAGCTATGGCTACACCTTC. Its protein is CASSFRQGSYGYTF.

The sample holds a few counts of this clone. The genes are TRBV6-5 and TRBJ2-3, with D perhaps matching TRBD1 (6 bases). V shed 6 bases and J shed 6 bases, with 16 bases lying between them. CDR1 and CDR2 (germline): MNHEY, SVGAGI. This CDR3 contains 14 residues. CDR3 coding DNA: TGTGCCAGCAGCCAGACAGGTACTAGGGATACGCAGTATTTT. Its translation is CASSQTGTRDTQYF.

The CDR3 DNA reads TGTGCCACCAGCCAAGTGACAGGGTGGGACTATGGCTACACCTTC. The encoded protein is CATSQVTGWDYGYTF. The chain is built from TRBV15 and TRBJ1-2, with 7 bases lining up with TRBD1. This CDR3 contains 15 residues. Germline assignment: CDR1 LNHNV and CDR2 YYDKDF (reference sequence). The V segment lost 5 bases and the J segment 3 bases; nucleotides outside the gene matches: 9.

The CDR3 DNA reads TGTGCCAGCAGCTCTCTAGCGGGAGGGGGCAATGAGCAGTTCTTC. Its protein product is CASSSLAGGGNEQFF. The chain links TRBV11-2 to TRBJ2-1; 12 bases fit TRBD2. V lost 4 bases and J lost 6; bases outside the gene matches: 4. The CDR3 spans 15 residues. Germline CDR1 is SGHAT and CDR2 is FQNNGV.

In this sample, this clone turned up a few times. The chain is built from TRBV29-1 and TRBJ2-1; 12 bases line up with TRBD1. In germline, CDR1 is SQVTM, CDR2 ANQGSEA. V lost 6 bases and J lost 9; bases outside the gene matches: 9. The CDR3 is made up of 14 amino acids. Here the CDR3 reads CSVQPGQGAGEQFF. The DNA of the CDR3 is TGCAGCGTGCAACCGGGACAGGGGGCGGGTGAGCAGTTCTTC.

This chain links TRBV7-9 with TRBJ1-6; 10 positions match TRBD1. The ends lost 6 bases at V and 10 bases at J; junction bases unmatched: 6. This CDR3 spans 14 amino acids. Germline CDR1 is SEHNR and CDR2 is FQNEAQ (reference sequence). DNA of the CDR3: TGTGCCAGCAGTTCCGGGACAGGGGAATCACCCCTCCACTTT. Protein product: CASSSGTGESPLHF.

The rearrangement joins TRBV5-1 to TRBJ2-1; TRBD2 aligns across 7 bases. The germline V gene encodes CDR1 SGHRS and CDR2 YFSETQ. The CDR3 is 14 residues long. V lost 0 bases, J lost 5 bases, and 2 bases stayed unmatched. CDR3 sequence (DNA): TGCGCCAGCAGCTTGGCCAGCGGGGACAATGAGCAGTTCTTC. Translated: CASSLASGDNEQFF.

The chain uses TRBV9 and TRBJ2-2, with D possibly TRBD2 on 5 matching bases. The CDR3 has 16 residues. V was trimmed by 3 bases and J by 2 bases, leaving 14 bases between them. The V gene's germline CDR1 is SGDLS and CDR2 YYNGEE. The CDR3 region has the DNA TGTGCCAGCAGCGCCCCGGGGTGGGTTAACACCGGGGAGCTGTTTTTT. Its translation: CASSAPGWVNTGELFF.

This clone was found a few times. The chain recombines TRBV30 with TRBJ2-5; 9 bases match TRBD2. V shed 0 bases, J shed 1 base, and the junction held 9 bases outside the gene matches. The CDR3 sequence is 17 residues long. Germline V gene sequence: CDR1 GTSNPN, CDR2 SVGIG (reference sequence). The CDR3 here is CAWSVTRSSGVQETQYF. The CDR3 nucleotides read TGTGCCTGGAGTGTAACTAGGTCTAGCGGGGTCCAAGAGACCCAGTACTTC.

There are a few counts of this clone. V usage is TRBV5-1 and J usage is TRBJ1-4; 7 nucleotides agree with TRBD1. The CDR3 is made up of 15 amino acids. Losses at the gene ends were 2 bases for V and 1 base for J; bases not matched to a gene: 2. Per germline, CDR1 SGHRS and CDR2 YFSETQ. This CDR3 is CASSLQGLTNEKLFF. CDR3 DNA sequence: TGCGCCAGCAGCTTACAGGGGTTAACTAATGAAAAACTGTTTTTT.

The V and J genes are TRBV7-2 and TRBJ1-5, with D possibly TRBD1 on 6 matching bases. The CDR3 spans 12 residues. V was clipped by 5 bases and J by 5 bases, with 7 bases between them. Germline-derived CDR1 and CDR2 are SGHTA and FQGNSA. CDR3 sequence reads: CASSHRDQPQHF. The CDR3 coding sequence is TGTGCCAGCAGCCACAGGGATCAGCCCCAGCATTTT. The complete variable domain, with remaining parts taken from reference TRBV7-2 and TRBJ1-5, reads GAGVSQSPSNKVTEKGKDVELRCDPISGHTALYWYRQSLGQGLEFLIYFQGNSAPDKSGLPSDRFSAERTGGSVSTLTIQRTQQEDSAVYLCASSHRDQPQHFGDGTRLSIL.

This clone has just a few counts. This chain uses TRBV2 with TRBJ2-7; D is perhaps TRBD2 (5 bases). CDR3 size: 12 residues. Germline V gives CDR1 SNHLY, CDR2 FYNNEI. The V end was cut by 4 bases, the J end by 5 bases, with 9 bases between. The CDR3 DNA sequence: TGTGCCAGCAGTGGCGAGGGCGACGAGCAGTACTTC. This sequence encodes CASSGEGDEQYF.

In its sample, this clone was seen a few times. The rearrangement links TRBV5-1 to TRBJ2-5, with a weak D call TRBD2 (6 bases). Trimming stripped 1 base from V and 9 bases from J, with 19 bases between. CDR1 is SGHRS and CDR2 is YFSETQ in the germline V gene. CDR3 length: 15 amino acids. The CDR3 DNA reads TGCGCCAGCAGCTTGAGTGTATCGGGGGACTCCTCCCAGTACTTC. It yields the protein CASSLSVSGDSSQYF. Full variable domain (rest looked up from reference TRBV5-1 and TRBJ2-5): KAGVTQTPRYLIKTRGQQVTLSCSPISGHRSVSWYQQTPGQGLQFLFEYFSETQRNKGNFPGRFSGRQFSNSRSEMNVSTLELGDSALYLCASSLSVSGDSSQYFGPGTRLLVL.

J is TRBJ2-5 and V is TRBV29-1, with a possible D match to TRBD1 (5 bases). Germline V gene sequence: CDR1 SQVTM, CDR2 ANQGSEA. The CDR3 has 14 residues. V shed 5 bases and J shed 1 base, with 14 bases lying between them. The CDR3 DNA reads as TGCAGCGTTTCACGAGGTACAGGCCAAGAGACCCAGTACTTC. Its translation is CSVSRGTGQETQYF.

In DNA, the CDR3 is TGTGCCAGCAGCTTCAGGGCTGAGACCCAGTACTTC. Encoded protein: CASSFRAETQYF. V is TRBV7-2 and J is TRBJ2-5; D perhaps matches TRBD1 (5 bases). CDR1 and CDR2 from the germline V gene are SGHTA and FQGNSA. Trimming took 3 bases from V and 5 from J, leaving 7 bases between them. The CDR3 length is 12 residues.

This clone was seen a handful of times. This chain links TRBV5-4 with TRBJ2-1; possibly TRBD1 for D (6 bases). V lost 0 bases, J lost 5 bases, and 9 bases lay in between. This CDR3 has 14 amino acids. The V gene's germline CDR1 is SGHNT and CDR2 YYREEE (reference sequence). This CDR3 reads CASSLAAGDNEQFF. For the CDR3, the DNA is TGTGCCAGCAGCTTGGCCGCAGGGGACAATGAGCAGTTCTTC.